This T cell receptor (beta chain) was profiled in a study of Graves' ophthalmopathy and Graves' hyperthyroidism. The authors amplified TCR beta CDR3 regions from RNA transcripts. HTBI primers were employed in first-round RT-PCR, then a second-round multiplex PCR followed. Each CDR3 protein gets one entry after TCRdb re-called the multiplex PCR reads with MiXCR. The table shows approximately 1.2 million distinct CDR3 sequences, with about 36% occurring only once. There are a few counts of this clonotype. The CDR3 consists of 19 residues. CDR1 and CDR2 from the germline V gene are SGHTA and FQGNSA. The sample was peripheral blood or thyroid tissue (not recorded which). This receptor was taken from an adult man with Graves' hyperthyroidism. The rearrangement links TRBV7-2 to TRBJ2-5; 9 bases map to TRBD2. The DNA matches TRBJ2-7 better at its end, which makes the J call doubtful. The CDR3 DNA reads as TGTGCCAGCAGCTTCCCCCACCCCGGAGCTAGCGGGGCCGTCCACGAGCAGTACTTC. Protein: CASSFPHPGASGAVHEQYF.